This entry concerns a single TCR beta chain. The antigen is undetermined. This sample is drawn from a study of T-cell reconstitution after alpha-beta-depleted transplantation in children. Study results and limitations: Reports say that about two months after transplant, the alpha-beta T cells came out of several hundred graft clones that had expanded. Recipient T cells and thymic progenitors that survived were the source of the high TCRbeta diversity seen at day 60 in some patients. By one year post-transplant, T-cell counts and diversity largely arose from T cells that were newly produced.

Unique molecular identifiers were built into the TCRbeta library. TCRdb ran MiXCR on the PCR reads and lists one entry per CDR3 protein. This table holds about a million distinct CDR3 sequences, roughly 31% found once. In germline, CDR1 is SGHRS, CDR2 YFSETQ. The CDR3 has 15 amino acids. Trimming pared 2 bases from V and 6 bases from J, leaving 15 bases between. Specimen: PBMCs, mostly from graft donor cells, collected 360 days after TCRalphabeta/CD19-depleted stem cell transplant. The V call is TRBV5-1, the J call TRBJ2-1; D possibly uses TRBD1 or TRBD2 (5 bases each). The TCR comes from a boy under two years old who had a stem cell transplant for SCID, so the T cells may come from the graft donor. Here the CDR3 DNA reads TGCGCCAGCAGCTTACGCAGGGTCGGGATCAATGAGCAGTTCTTC. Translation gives CASSLRRVGINEQFF.